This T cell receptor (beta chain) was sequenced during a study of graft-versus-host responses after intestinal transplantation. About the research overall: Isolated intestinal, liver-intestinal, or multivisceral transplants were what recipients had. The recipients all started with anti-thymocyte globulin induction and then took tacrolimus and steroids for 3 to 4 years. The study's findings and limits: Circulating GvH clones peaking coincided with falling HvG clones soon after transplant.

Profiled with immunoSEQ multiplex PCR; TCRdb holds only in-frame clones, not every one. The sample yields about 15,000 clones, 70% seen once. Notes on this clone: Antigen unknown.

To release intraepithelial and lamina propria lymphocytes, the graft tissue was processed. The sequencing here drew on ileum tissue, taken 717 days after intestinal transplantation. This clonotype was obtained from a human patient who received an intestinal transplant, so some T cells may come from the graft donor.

The CDR3 DNA sequence: TGTGCCAGCAGCGCGGGGGCCTCCTACGAGCAGTACTTC. Its protein is CASSAGASYEQYF. The V call is TRBV7-9, the J call TRBJ2-7; perhaps TRBD2 as D (7 bases). The CDR3 extends over 13 amino acids. The germline V gene encodes CDR1 SEHNR and CDR2 FQNEAQ (reference sequence). The V end was cut by 5 bases, the J end by 0 bases, with 8 bases between.